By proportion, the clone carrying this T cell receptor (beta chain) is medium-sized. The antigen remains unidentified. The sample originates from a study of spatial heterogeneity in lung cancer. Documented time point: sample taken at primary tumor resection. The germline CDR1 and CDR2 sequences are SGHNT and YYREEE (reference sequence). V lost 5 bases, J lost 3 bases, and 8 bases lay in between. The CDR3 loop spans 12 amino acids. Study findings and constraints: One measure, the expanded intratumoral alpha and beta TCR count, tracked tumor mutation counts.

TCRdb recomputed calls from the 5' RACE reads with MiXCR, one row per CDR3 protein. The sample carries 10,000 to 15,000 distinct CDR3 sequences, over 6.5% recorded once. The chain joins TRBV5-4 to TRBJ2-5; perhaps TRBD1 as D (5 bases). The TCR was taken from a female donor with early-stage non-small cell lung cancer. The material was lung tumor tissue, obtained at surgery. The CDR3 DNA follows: TGTGCCAGCAGTTCAGGGAAAGAGACCCAGTACTTC. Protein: CASSSGKETQYF.